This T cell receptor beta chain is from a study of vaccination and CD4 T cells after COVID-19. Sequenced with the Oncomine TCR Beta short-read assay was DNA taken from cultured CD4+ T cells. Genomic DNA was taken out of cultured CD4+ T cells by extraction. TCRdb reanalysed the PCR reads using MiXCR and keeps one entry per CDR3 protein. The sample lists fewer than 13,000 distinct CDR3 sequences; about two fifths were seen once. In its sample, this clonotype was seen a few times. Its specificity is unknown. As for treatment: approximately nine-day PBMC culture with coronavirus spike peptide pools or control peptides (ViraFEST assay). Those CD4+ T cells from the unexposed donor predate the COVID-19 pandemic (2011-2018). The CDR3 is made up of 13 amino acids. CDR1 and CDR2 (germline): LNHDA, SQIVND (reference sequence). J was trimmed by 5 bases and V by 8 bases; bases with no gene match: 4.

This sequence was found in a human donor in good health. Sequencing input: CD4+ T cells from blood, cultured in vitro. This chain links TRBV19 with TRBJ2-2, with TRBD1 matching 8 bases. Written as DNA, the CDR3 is TGTGCCAGTTCGGACAGGGCTACCGGGGAGCTGTTTTTT. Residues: CASSDRATGELFF. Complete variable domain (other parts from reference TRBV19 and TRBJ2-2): DGGITQSPKYLFRKEGQNVTLSCEQNLNHDAMYWYRQDPGQGLRLIYYSQIVNDFQKGDIAEGYSVSREKKESFPLTVTSAQKNPTAFYLCASSDRATGELFFGEGSRLTVL.